These T cell receptor beta chains were read from a single sample in a study of blood T cell repertoires in COVID-19. The assay was immunoSEQ multiplex PCR, and TCRdb's table has in-frame clones only and misses some. The data show about 500,000 clones, around nine tenths seen once. The sequencing input was peripheral blood. These receptors were obtained from a woman aged 50 to 60 with COVID-19, enrolled during active disease. Each CDR3 is given with its conserved first and last residue. The D gene is left open where the match is weak. The size field is filled for only some rows; it gives once, few, many or a size class.

J: TRBJ1-1
D: .
V: TRBV7-8
size: .
CDR3: CASSFSGTEAFF
DNA: TGTGCCAGCAGCTTTTCGGGCACTGAAGCTTTCTTT

J: TRBJ1-3
D: TRBD1
V: TRBV9
size: .
CDR3: CASSVALQGVPGNTIYF
DNA: TGTGCCAGCAGCGTAGCTCTGCAGGGGGTACCTGGAAACACCATATATTTT

J: TRBJ2-7
D: .
V: TRBV6-6
size: .
CDR3: CASSYSSSYEQYF
DNA: TGTGCCAGCAGTTATTCGAGTTCCTACGAGCAGTACTTC

J: TRBJ1-2
D: .
V: TRBV9
size: .
CDR3: CASSEGGSDYGYTF
DNA: TGTGCCAGCAGCGAAGGGGGATCAGACTATGGCTACACCTTC

J: TRBJ2-7
D: TRBD1
V: TRBV19
size: .
CDR3: CATRDRVYEQYF
DNA: TGTGCCACCAGGGACAGGGTCTACGAGCAGTACTTC

J: TRBJ1-1
D: .
V: TRBV5-6
size: .
CDR3: CASSRPRWTTNTEAFF
DNA: TGTGCCAGCAGCCGACCAAGGTGGACAACGAACACTGAAGCTTTCTTT

J: TRBJ1-4
D: .
V: TRBV14
size: .
CDR3: CASSQAGEIPEKLFF
DNA: TGTGCCAGCAGCCAAGCAGGGGAAATACCTGAAAAACTGTTTTTT

J: TRBJ1-1
D: TRBD1
V: TRBV28
size: .
CDR3: CASRIQGVNTEAFF
DNA: TGTGCCAGCAGGATACAGGGGGTGAACACTGAAGCTTTCTTT

J: TRBJ1-2
D: TRBD1
V: TRBV28
size: .
CDR3: CASRQGAYGYTF
DNA: TGTGCCAGCAGACAGGGGGCGTATGGCTACACCTTC

J: TRBJ2-5
D: .
V: TRBV5-8
size: .
CDR3: CASSLGQVAKETQYF
DNA: TGTGCCAGCAGCTTGGGTCAGGTCGCTAAAGAGACCCAGTACTTC

J: TRBJ1-5
D: .
V: TRBV28
size: .
CDR3: CASSFNRDNQPQHF
DNA: TGTGCCAGCAGTTTCAACAGGGACAATCAGCCCCAGCATTTT

J: TRBJ2-7
D: .
V: TRBV25-1
size: few
CDR3: CASRGRLHEQYF
DNA: TGTGCCAGCAGGGGGAGGCTGCACGAGCAGTACTTC

J: TRBJ1-6
D: TRBD1
V: TRBV7-3
size: .
CDR3: CASSCPGTGESVDNSPLHF
DNA: TGTGCCAGCAGCTGTCCCGGGACAGGGGAATCGGTGGATAATTCACCCCTCCACTTT

J: TRBJ1-6
D: TRBD1
V: TRBV6-5
size: .
CDR3: CASSYDRGNSPLHF
DNA: TGTGCCAGCAGTTATGACAGGGGGAATTCACCCCTCCACTTT

J: TRBJ1-5
D: .
V: TRBV3-1/TRBV3-2
size: .
CDR3: CASSHGGGNQPQHF
DNA: TGTGCCAGCAGCCATGGGGGGGGCAATCAGCCCCAGCATTTT

J: TRBJ1-2
D: TRBD1
V: TRBV9
size: .
CDR3: CASSVAEGQVSGYTF
DNA: TGTGCCAGCAGCGTAGCTGAGGGACAGGTTTCTGGCTACACCTTC

J: TRBJ1-2
D: .
V: TRBV6-5
size: .
CDR3: CASRRQAPNYGYTF
DNA: TGTGCCAGCAGACGACAGGCTCCTAACTATGGCTACACCTTC

J: TRBJ2-7
D: TRBD1
V: TRBV11-3
size: .
CDR3: CASSSSRGQGEQYF
DNA: TGTGCCAGCAGCTCATCCAGGGGGCAAGGCGAGCAGTACTTC

J: TRBJ2-1
D: TRBD1
V: TRBV29-1
size: .
CDR3: CSVNRGRGSSSYNEQFF
DNA: TGCAGCGTGAACAGGGGAAGGGGGTCAAGCTCCTACAATGAGCAGTTCTTC

J: TRBJ2-1
D: .
V: TRBV11-1
size: .
CDR3: CASSLAGASYNEQFF
DNA: TGTGCCAGCAGCTTAGCAGGGGCCTCCTACAATGAGCAGTTCTTC

J: TRBJ2-1
D: TRBD1
V: TRBV5-5
size: .
CDR3: CASRQGWNEQFF
DNA: TGTGCCAGCAGACAGGGGTGGAATGAGCAGTTCTTC

J: TRBJ2-3
D: .
V: TRBV6-4
size: .
CDR3: CASSDRAEDTQYF
DNA: TGTGCCAGCAGTGACCGTGCGGAGGATACGCAGTATTTT

J: TRBJ2-3
D: TRBD1
V: TRBV5-1
size: .
CDR3: CASSLEGRGSTDTQYF
DNA: TGCGCCAGCAGCTTGGAGGGCAGGGGGTCGACAGATACGCAGTATTTT

J: TRBJ1-4
D: .
V: TRBV6-5
size: .
CDR3: CASSSPIGREGGKLFF
DNA: TGTGCCAGCAGTTCCCCCATCGGCAGGGAAGGCGGAAAACTGTTTTTT

J: TRBJ1-2
D: .
V: TRBV11-2
size: once
CDR3: CASSLDQWGDGGYTF
DNA: TGTGCCAGCAGCTTGGACCAATGGGGGGACGGTGGCTACACCTTC

J: TRBJ2-7
D: TRBD1
V: TRBV18
size: .
CDR3: CASSPPTGVEQYF
DNA: TGTGCCAGCTCACCACCTACAGGGGTCGAGCAGTACTTC

J: TRBJ1-2
D: .
V: TRBV7-9
size: .
CDR3: CASSQGRVYGYTF
DNA: TGTGCCAGCAGCCAGGGCAGGGTATATGGCTACACCTTC

J: TRBJ2-7
D: TRBD1
V: TRBV11-2
size: .
CDR3: CASTQGQGDGEQYF
DNA: TGTGCCAGCACCCAAGGACAGGGGGATGGCGAGCAGTACTTC

J: TRBJ2-1
D: TRBD2
V: TRBV12-5
size: .
CDR3: CASGWGPGGNGEQFF
DNA: TGTGCTAGTGGTTGGGGTCCGGGGGGGAACGGTGAGCAGTTCTTC

J: TRBJ1-1
D: .
V: TRBV5-1
size: .
CDR3: CASSLGPEAFF
DNA: TGCGCCAGCAGCTTGGGGCCTGAAGCTTTCTTT

J: TRBJ1-2
D: .
V: TRBV6-1
size: .
CDR3: CASSVEFGRGNYGYTF
DNA: TGTGCCAGCAGTGTAGAATTTGGGCGGGGGAACTATGGCTACACCTTC

J: TRBJ1-1
D: .
V: TRBV28
size: .
CDR3: CASSLTGIEAFF
DNA: TGTGCCAGCAGCCTGACGGGGATTGAGGCTTTCTTT

J: TRBJ1-5
D: .
V: TRBV4-1
size: .
CDR3: CASSQGGVRSNQPQHF
DNA: TGCGCCAGCAGCCAAGGGGGCGTTCGTAGCAATCAGCCCCAGCATTTT

J: TRBJ2-1
D: TRBD2
V: TRBV6-1
size: .
CDR3: CASSEQEGGITEQFF
DNA: TGTGCCAGCAGTGAACAGGAGGGAGGGATTACTGAGCAGTTCTTC

J: TRBJ2-7
D: TRBD2
V: TRBV10-3
size: .
CDR3: CAISGGLDPYEQYF
DNA: TGTGCCATCAGTGGGGGACTAGATCCCTACGAGCAGTACTTC

J: TRBJ2-2
D: TRBD2
V: TRBV7-6
size: .
CDR3: CASSVRLAGDTGELFF
DNA: TGTGCCAGCAGCGTTAGACTAGCGGGGGACACCGGGGAGCTGTTTTTT

J: TRBJ2-3
D: TRBD2
V: TRBV19
size: .
CDR3: CASSSGGPTDTQYF
DNA: TGTGCCAGTAGCAGCGGGGGCCCGACAGATACGCAGTATTTT

J: TRBJ1-5
D: .
V: TRBV3-1/TRBV3-2
size: few
CDR3: CASSLGRSNQPQHF
DNA: TGTGCCAGCAGCTTGGGGCGGAGTAATCAGCCCCAGCATTTT

J: TRBJ1-6
D: TRBD1
V: TRBV6-6
size: .
CDR3: CASSYRGLSPLHF
DNA: TGTGCCAGCAGTTACAGGGGGCTGTCACCCCTCCACTTT

J: TRBJ2-3
D: .
V: TRBV10-1
size: .
CDR3: CASSAFKLSTDTQYF
DNA: TGCGCCAGCAGTGCCTTCAAACTTTCCACAGATACGCAGTATTTT